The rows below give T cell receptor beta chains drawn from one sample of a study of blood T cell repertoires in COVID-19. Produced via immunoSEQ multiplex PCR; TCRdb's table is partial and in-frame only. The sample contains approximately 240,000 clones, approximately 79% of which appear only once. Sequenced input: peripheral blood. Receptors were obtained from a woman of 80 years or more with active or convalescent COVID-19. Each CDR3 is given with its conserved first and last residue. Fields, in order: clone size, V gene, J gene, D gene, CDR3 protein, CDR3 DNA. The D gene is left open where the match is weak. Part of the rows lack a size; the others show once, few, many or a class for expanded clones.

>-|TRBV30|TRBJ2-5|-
CAWSVFFQETQYF
TGTGCCTGGAGTGTCTTCTTTCAAGAGACCCAGTACTTC
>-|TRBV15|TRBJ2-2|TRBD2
CATSRGAGDHTGELFF
TGTGCCACCAGCAGAGGTGCGGGAGATCACACCGGGGAGCTGTTTTTT
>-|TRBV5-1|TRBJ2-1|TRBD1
CASSLGQGPYNEQFF
TGCGCCAGCAGCTTGGGACAGGGTCCGTACAATGAGCAGTTCTTC
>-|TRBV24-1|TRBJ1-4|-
CATSDDRQGNEKLFF
TGTGCCACCAGTGATGATAGGCAGGGAAATGAAAAACTGTTTTTT
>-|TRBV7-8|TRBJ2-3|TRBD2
CASSTPGLGTDTQYF
TGTGCCAGCAGCACCCCGGGACTAGGCACAGATACGCAGTATTTT
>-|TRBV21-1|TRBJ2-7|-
CASRVGATSGRVSYEQYF
TGTGCCAGCAGGGTTGGGGCTACTAGCGGGAGGGTCTCCTACGAGCAGTACTTC
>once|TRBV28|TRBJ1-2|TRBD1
CASSTSTGYTF
TGTGCCAGCAGTACCTCGACAGGGTACACCTTC
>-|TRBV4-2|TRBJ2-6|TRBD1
CASSQRTGVGANVLTF
TGTGCCAGCAGCCAGCGGACAGGGGTTGGGGCCAACGTCCTGACTTTC
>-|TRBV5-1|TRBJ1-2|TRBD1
CASSPTGYNGYTF
TGCGCCAGCAGCCCGACAGGGTACAACGGCTACACCTTC
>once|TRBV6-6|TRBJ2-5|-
CASSSLRGTRETQYF
TGTGCCAGCAGTAGCCTTCGGGGGACCCGAGAGACCCAGTACTTC
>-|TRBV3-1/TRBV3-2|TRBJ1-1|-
CASSQAGGLNTEAFF
TGTGCCAGCAGCCAAGCCGGGGGGTTGAACACTGAAGCTTTCTTT
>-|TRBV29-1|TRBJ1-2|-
CSVFSAVNYGYTF
TGCAGCGTATTCTCGGCGGTTAACTATGGCTACACCTTC
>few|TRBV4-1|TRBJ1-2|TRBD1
CASSPDRGMILNYGYTF
TGCGCCAGCAGCCCCGACAGGGGCATGATCCTTAACTATGGCTACACCTTC
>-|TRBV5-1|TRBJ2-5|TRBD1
CASSLETGGAETQYF
TGCGCCAGCAGCTTGGAAACAGGGGGCGCGGAGACCCAGTACTTC
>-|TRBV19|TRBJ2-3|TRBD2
CASSIPGGRTDTQYF
TGTGCCAGTAGTATACCGGGGGGAAGAACAGATACGCAGTATTTT
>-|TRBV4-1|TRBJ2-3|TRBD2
CASSNGLAGAGDTQYF
TGCGCCAGCAGCAACGGACTAGCGGGGGCAGGAGATACGCAGTATTTT
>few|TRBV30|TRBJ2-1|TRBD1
CAWSQSGTGGDEQFF
TGTGCCTGGAGTCAGTCCGGGACAGGAGGTGATGAGCAGTTCTTC
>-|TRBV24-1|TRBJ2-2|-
CATSDPRVSNTGELFF
TGTGCCACCAGTGATCCCCGGGTTTCGAACACCGGGGAGCTGTTTTTT
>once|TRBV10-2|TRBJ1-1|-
CASSESRGISEAFF
TGCGCCAGCAGTGAGTCGCGGGGAATATCCGAAGCTTTCTTT
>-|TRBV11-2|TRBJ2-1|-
CASSLWEVLNEQFF
TGTGCCAGCAGCTTATGGGAGGTGCTCAATGAGCAGTTCTTC
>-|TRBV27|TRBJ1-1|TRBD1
CASSAGQGYTEAFF
TGTGCCAGCAGTGCGGGACAGGGGTACACTGAAGCTTTCTTT
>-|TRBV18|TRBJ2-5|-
CASSPGSSLETQYF
TGTGCCAGCTCACCAGGCTCATCTCTAGAGACCCAGTACTTC
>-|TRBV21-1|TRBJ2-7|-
CASSTRSPTSVSPEQYF
TGTGCCAGCAGCACCCGAAGCCCCACTAGCGTCTCACCCGAGCAGTACTTC
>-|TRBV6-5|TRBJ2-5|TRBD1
CASSLGQGRAETQYF
TGTGCCAGCAGTTTGGGACAGGGGAGGGCAGAGACCCAGTACTTC
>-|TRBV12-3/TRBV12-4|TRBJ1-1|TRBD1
CASRKQGGTEAFF
TGTGCCAGCAGAAAACAGGGGGGCACTGAAGCTTTCTTT
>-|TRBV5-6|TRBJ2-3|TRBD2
CASSPGLAGVWGPDTQYF
TGTGCCAGCAGCCCCGGACTAGCGGGAGTCTGGGGACCAGATACGCAGTATTTT
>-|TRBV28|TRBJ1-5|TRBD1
CASSHRGPTFRGQPQHF
TGTGCCAGCAGTCACAGGGGCCCCACCTTTAGGGGTCAGCCCCAGCATTTT
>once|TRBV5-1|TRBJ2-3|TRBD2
CASSFGGRAPDTQYF
TGCGCCAGCAGCTTTGGCGGGAGGGCCCCAGATACGCAGTATTTT
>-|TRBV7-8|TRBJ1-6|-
CASTPQWGGNSPLHF
TGTGCCAGCACCCCCCAATGGGGGGGGAATTCACCCCTCCACTTT
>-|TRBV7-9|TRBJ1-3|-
CASSLAGGGDGNTIYF
TGTGCCAGCAGCTTAGCAGGCGGAGGGGATGGAAACACCATATATTTT
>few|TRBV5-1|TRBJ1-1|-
CASSRSQNTEAFF
TGCGCCAGCAGCCGTTCACAGAACACTGAAGCTTTCTTT
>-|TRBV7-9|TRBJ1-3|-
CASRLQGSSGNTIYF
TGTGCCAGCAGGTTACAGGGCTCCTCTGGAAACACCATATATTTT
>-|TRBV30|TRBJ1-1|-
CAWSYTGLSIAFF
TGTGCCTGGAGTTATACAGGGTTGTCAATAGCTTTCTTT
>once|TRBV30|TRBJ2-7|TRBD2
CAWSKVAGGYEQYF
TGTGCCTGGAGTAAGGTAGCGGGGGGATACGAGCAGTACTTC
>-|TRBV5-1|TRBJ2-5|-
CASSFDPGSQETQYF
TGCGCCAGCAGCTTCGACCCCGGGTCCCAAGAGACCCAGTACTTC
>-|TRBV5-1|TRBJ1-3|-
CASSLGLRSGDSGNTIYF
TGCGCCAGCAGCTTGGGTCTTCGATCGGGAGACTCTGGAAACACCATATATTTT
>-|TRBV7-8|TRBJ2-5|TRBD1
CASSFNRGLGETQYF
TGTGCCAGCAGCTTTAACAGGGGGCTAGGGGAGACCCAGTACTTC
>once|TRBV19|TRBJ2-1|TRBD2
CASSIASGLAINEQFF
TGTGCCAGTAGTATAGCGTCCGGACTAGCGATCAATGAGCAGTTCTTC
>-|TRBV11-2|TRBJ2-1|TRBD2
CASSPPLAGINGEQFF
TGTGCCAGCAGCCCCCCCCTAGCGGGAATTAACGGTGAGCAGTTCTTC
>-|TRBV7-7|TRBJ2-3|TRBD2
CASSLADGRAPDTQYF
TGTGCTAGCAGCTTAGCTGACGGGAGGGCCCCAGATACGCAGTATTTT
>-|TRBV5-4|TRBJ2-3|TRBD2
CASSPGTSGSTDTQYF
TGTGCCAGCAGCCCCGGGACTAGCGGGAGCACAGATACGCAGTATTTT
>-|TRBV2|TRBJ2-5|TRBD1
CASSGQGIGETQYF
TGTGCCAGCAGTGGACAGGGTATTGGGGAGACCCAGTACTTC
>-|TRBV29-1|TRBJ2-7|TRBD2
CSVAGTSGSGQYF
TGCAGCGTCGCCGGGACTAGCGGGAGTGGGCAGTACTTC
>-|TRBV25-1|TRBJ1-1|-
CASTGRTEAFF
TGTGCCAGCACAGGGCGAACTGAAGCTTTCTTT
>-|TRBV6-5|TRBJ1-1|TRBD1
CATRDREAHTEAFF
TGTGCCACCCGCGACAGGGAGGCCCACACTGAAGCTTTCTTT
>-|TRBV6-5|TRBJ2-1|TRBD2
CASSYPTSGGRNEQFF
TGTGCCAGCAGTTACCCCACTAGCGGGGGACGCAATGAGCAGTTCTTC
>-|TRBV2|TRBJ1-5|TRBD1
CASRAWTGGGQPQHF
TGTGCCAGCAGGGCCTGGACAGGGGGCGGTCAGCCCCAGCATTTT
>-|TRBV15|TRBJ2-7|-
CATSRGQEAYEQYF
TGTGCCACCAGCAGAGGGCAGGAGGCCTACGAGCAGTACTTC
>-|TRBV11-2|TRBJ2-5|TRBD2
CASSSLRFTGTSGETQYF
TGTGCCAGCAGCTCTCTTAGATTCACCGGGACTAGCGGCGAGACCCAGTACTTC
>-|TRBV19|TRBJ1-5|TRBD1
CASSTIYRGQQPQHF
TGTGCCAGTAGTACCATTTACAGGGGGCAACAGCCCCAGCATTTT
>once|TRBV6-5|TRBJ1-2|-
CASSYSQGYYGYTF
TGTGCCAGCAGTTACTCTCAGGGTTACTATGGCTACACCTTC
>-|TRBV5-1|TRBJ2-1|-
CASSLPPGTPTGQFF
TGCGCCAGCAGCTTGCCGCCGGGGACTCCTACTGGGCAGTTCTTC
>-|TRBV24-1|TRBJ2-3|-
CATSKGVGTDTQYF
TGTGCCACCAGCAAGGGGGTAGGCACAGATACGCAGTATTTT
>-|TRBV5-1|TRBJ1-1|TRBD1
CASSLVGQDGTEAFF
TGCGCCAGCAGCTTGGTTGGACAGGACGGAACTGAAGCTTTCTTT